This is a list of T cell receptor beta chains from one sample in a study of blood T cells in healthy people across ages. MiXCR, run by TCRdb on the 5' RACE reads, gives a single entry per CDR3 protein. The data show about 1.5 million distinct CDR3 sequences, less than 45% seen once. Material for sequencing was blood. The receptors here all came from a woman aged 18 to 35 in good health. Each CDR3 is given with its conserved first and last residue. A D gene is named only where the DNA matches it firmly. A row's size may be missing; if present it is once, few, many or a size class.

clone_size	v_call	d_call	j_call	cdr3_nt	cdr3_aa
.	TRBV20-1	.	TRBJ2-7	TGCAGTGCTACCGGGGAAAGGGTACGCGAGCAGTACTTC	CSATGERVREQYF
many	TRBV28	.	TRBJ2-5	TGTGCCAGCAGTGCGGGAACAGAGACCCAGTACTTC	CASSAGTETQYF
few	TRBV6-5	.	TRBJ1-2	TGTGCCAGCAGTTACTCCACTAGGGGCTCGTGGGGTTCCTATGGCTACACCTTC	CASSYSTRGSWGSYGYTF
few	TRBV27	.	TRBJ2-5	TGTGCCAGCAGTTCCCGGGGAGGGGGCAATGAGCAGTACTTC	CASSSRGGGNEQYF
few	TRBV7-2	.	TRBJ1-2	TGTGCCAGCAGCCCAGGGACTCCTTCCGCGTATGGCTACACCTTC	CASSPGTPSAYGYTF
many	TRBV6-5	TRBD1	TRBJ2-1	TGTGCCAGCAGTTCGACAGGGTTCGATGAGCAGTTCTTC	CASSSTGFDEQFF
few	TRBV5-5	TRBD1	TRBJ1-2	TGTGCCAGCAGTAACCCTCTGGACAGGGGGCTGGATGGCTACACCTTC	CASSNPLDRGLDGYTF
few	TRBV7-3	.	TRBJ2-1	TGTGCCAGCAGTCAATTCCTCCGTAATGAGCAGTTCTTC	CASSQFLRNEQFF
few	TRBV20-1	TRBD2	TRBJ2-1	TGCAGTGCTAGCTTCGCGGGAGGGCGCTACAATGAGCAGTTCTTC	CSASFAGGRYNEQFF
.	TRBV5-1	.	TRBJ1-4	TGCGCCAGCAGCCTGCTTCCATCAAATAATGAAAAACTGTTTTTT	CASSLLPSNNEKLFF
.	TRBV30	TRBD2	TRBJ2-7	TGTGCCGGCCCGGGACTAGATGGGGAGCAGTACTTC	CAGPGLDGEQYF
.	TRBV6-2/TRBV6-3	TRBD1	TRBJ1-1	TGTGCCAGCTACCTTGGGAGGGGGCGAAGTAGCTTCTCTGAAGCTTTCTTT	CASYLGRGRSSFSEAFF
.	TRBV6-2/TRBV6-3	.	TRBJ1-2	TGTGCCAGCAGCAATACCGACACCTATGGCTACACCTTC	CASSNTDTYGYTF
few	TRBV7-9	.	TRBJ1-5	TGTGCCAGCAGCGTAGCGGCGGAGCAGCCCCAGCATTTT	CASSVAAEQPQHF
few	TRBV29-1	.	TRBJ2-7	TGCAGCGGTCGATTGGACTACGAGCAGTACTTC	CSGRLDYEQYF